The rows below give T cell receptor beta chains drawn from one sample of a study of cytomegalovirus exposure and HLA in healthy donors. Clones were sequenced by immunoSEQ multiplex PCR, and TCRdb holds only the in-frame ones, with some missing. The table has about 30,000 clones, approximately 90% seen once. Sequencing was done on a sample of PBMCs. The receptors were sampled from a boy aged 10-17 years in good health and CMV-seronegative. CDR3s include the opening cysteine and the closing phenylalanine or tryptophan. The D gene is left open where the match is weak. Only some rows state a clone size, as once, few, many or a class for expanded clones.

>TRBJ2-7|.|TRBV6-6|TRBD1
TGTGCCAGCAGTACATCCGGGACAGGCTCCTACGAGCAGTACTTC
CASSTSGTGSYEQYF
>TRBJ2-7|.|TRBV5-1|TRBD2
TGCGCCAGCAGCTTGGCCGACAGCGGGGGCGGGGAGCAGTACTTC
CASSLADSGGGEQYF
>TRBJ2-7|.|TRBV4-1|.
TGCGCCAGCAGCCAAGCGGGTTGGTCCTACGAGCAGTACTTC
CASSQAGWSYEQYF
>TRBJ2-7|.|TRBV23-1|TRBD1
TGCGCCAGCAGTCAATCGGGGGCCGGACAGGGTAACGACGAGCAGTACTTC
CASSQSGAGQGNDEQYF
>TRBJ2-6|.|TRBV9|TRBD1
TGTGCCAGCAGCGTAGTGGTAGGGGACAGGGGGCCTGGGGCCAACGTCCTGACTTTC
CASSVVVGDRGPGANVLTF
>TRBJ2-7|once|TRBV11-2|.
TGTGCCAGCAGCTTAGGAGGGATCCGACCTTACGAGCAGTACTTC
CASSLGGIRPYEQYF
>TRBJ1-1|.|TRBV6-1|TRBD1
TGTGCCAGCAGTTTGAGGACAGGGACAAACACTGAAGCTTTCTTT
CASSLRTGTNTEAFF
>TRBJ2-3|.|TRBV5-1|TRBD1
TGCGCCAGCAGCTTAACAAAGACAGGGTCTGCAGATACGCAGTATTTT
CASSLTKTGSADTQYF
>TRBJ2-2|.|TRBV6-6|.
TGTGCCAGCAGTTACTCAAACAGGGTTGGCACCGGGGAGCTGTTTTTT
CASSYSNRVGTGELFF
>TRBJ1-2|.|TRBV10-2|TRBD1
TGCGCCAGCAGTGAGTTCGGGACAGGGGGGCATGGCTACACCTTC
CASSEFGTGGHGYTF
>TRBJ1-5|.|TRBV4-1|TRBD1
TGCGCCAGCAGCCTAGGGACAGGAGGGCCCCAGCATTTT
CASSLGTGGPQHF
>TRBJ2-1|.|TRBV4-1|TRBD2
TGCGCCAGCAGCCAGGGACTAGCGGCGGGTGAGCAGTTCTTC
CASSQGLAAGEQFF
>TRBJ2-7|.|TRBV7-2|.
TGTGCCAGCAGCCGGATTCAGGGTTACGAGCAGTACTTC
CASSRIQGYEQYF
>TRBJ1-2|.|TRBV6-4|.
TGTGCCAGCAGTGACGGGGTTAGCGATGGCTACACCTTC
CASSDGVSDGYTF
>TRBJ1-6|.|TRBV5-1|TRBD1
TGCGCCAGCAGCTCTGGGACAGATTCACCCCTCCACTTT
CASSSGTDSPLHF
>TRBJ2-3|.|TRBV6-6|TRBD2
TGTGCCAGCAGTTACTCCCGGACTAGCCCCACAGATACGCAGTATTTT
CASSYSRTSPTDTQYF
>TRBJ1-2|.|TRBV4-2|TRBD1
TGTGCCAGCAGCCAAGTGGCCGGGACAGGCTATGGCTACACCTTC
CASSQVAGTGYGYTF
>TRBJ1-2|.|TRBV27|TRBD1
TGTGCCAGCAGTCCCGGACAGGGGGCATGGGGCTACACCTTC
CASSPGQGAWGYTF
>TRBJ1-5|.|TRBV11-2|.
TGTGCCAGCAGCTTAGCGGGATCGGATCGGCCCCAGCATTTT
CASSLAGSDRPQHF
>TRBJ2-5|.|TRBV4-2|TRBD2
TGTGCCAGCAGCCAAGATTCGGGGGGGAGAAGGGAGCAGTACTTC
CASSQDSGGRREQYF
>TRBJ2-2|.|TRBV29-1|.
TGCAGCGCCCCGGGTTACACCGGGGAGCTGTTTTTT
CSAPGYTGELFF
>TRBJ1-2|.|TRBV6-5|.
TGTGCCAGCAGAACCGACAGTAACTATGGCTACACCTTC
CASRTDSNYGYTF
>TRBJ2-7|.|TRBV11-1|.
TGTGCCAGCAGCTTAGGAGCGGTGACCTACGAGCAGTACTTC
CASSLGAVTYEQYF
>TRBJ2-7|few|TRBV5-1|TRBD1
TGCGCCAGCAGTTCCGGGACAGGGCCGTCAGAGCAGTACTTC
CASSSGTGPSEQYF
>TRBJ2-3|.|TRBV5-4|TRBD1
TGTGCCAGCAGCCGGGACAGGGTAGATACGCAGTATTTT
CASSRDRVDTQYF
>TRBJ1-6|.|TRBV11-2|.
TGTGCCAGCAGCTTAGAGACAGCCTCCTATAATTCACCCCTCCACTTT
CASSLETASYNSPLHF
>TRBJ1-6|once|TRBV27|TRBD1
TGTGCCAGCAGTTCCCGGACAGGAAATTCACCCCTCCACTTT
CASSSRTGNSPLHF
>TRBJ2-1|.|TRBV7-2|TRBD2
TGTGCCAGCAGCTCCGGACTAGCGGGGGCCCTTTACAATGAGCAGTTCTTC
CASSSGLAGALYNEQFF
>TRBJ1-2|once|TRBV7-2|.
TGTGCCAGCAGCTTAGGACAGCAGGGTGGCTACACCTTC
CASSLGQQGGYTF
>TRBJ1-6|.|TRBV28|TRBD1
TGTGCCAGCCGTAATGGCGGGACAGGGATCTCACCCCTCCACTTT
CASRNGGTGISPLHF
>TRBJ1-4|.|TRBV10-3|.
TGTGCCATCAGTGACTCAGGGGCGGCTAATGAAAAACTGTTTTTT
CAISDSGAANEKLFF
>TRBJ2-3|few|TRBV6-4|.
TGTGCCAGCAGTGCTAGCGGCACAGATACGCAGTATTTT
CASSASGTDTQYF
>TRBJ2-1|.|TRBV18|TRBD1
TGTGCCAGCTCACCCCGGGACAGGGCTAACAATGAGCAGTTCTTC
CASSPRDRANNEQFF
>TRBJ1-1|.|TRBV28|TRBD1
TGTGCCAGCAGTCAAAGGGGGACAGGGGCTGAAGCTTTCTTT
CASSQRGTGAEAFF
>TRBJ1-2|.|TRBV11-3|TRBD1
TGTGCCAGCAGCTTGAGGATGGACAGGGGGGACTATGGCTACACCTTC
CASSLRMDRGDYGYTF
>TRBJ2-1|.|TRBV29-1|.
TGCAGCGTCACAGGCGATTACAATGAGCAGTTCTTC
CSVTGDYNEQFF
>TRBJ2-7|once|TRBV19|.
TGTGCCAGTAGGCCACGGGGGAGTACCTACGAGCAGTACTTC
CASRPRGSTYEQYF
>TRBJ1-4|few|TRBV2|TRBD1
TGTGCCAGCAGGACAGGGGATTCTAATGAAAAACTGTTTTTT
CASRTGDSNEKLFF
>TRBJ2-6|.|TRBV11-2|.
TGTGCCAGCAGTCTTATCCGGGCTGGGGCCAACGTCCTGACTTTC
CASSLIRAGANVLTF
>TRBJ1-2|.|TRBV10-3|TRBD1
TGTGCCATCAGTGAGGACAGGGGGAGGATCTATGGCTACACCTTC
CAISEDRGRIYGYTF
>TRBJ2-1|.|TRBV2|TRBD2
TGTGCCACCCGTCAGGGGCTAGCGGGGGGTGGTTCCTACAATGAGCAGTTCTTC
CATRQGLAGGGSYNEQFF
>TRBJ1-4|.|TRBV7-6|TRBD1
TGTGCCAGCAGCGCGTGGACAGGGAGTAATGAAAAACTGTTTTTT
CASSAWTGSNEKLFF
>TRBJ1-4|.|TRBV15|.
TGTGCCACCAGCAGTCACGCGGAGGCTAATGAAAAACTGTTTTTT
CATSSHAEANEKLFF
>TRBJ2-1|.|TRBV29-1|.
TGCAGCGTTGAGGTAGAGTTCTTGAATGAGCAGTTCTTC
CSVEVEFLNEQFF
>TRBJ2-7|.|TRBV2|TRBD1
TGTGCCAGCAGTTCGACAGGGGGTCTCTACGAGCAGTACTTC
CASSSTGGLYEQYF
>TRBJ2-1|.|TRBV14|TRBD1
TGTGCCAGCAGCCGAATGGGACAGTCGTCCTACAATGAGCAGTTCTTC
CASSRMGQSSYNEQFF
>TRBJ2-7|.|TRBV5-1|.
TGCGCCAGCAGCTTGGGACAGGCGAACTCCTACGAGCAGTACTTC
CASSLGQANSYEQYF
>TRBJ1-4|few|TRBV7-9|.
TGTGCCAGCAGCCATACGAGGGGGGGTAATGAAAAACTGTTTTTT
CASSHTRGGNEKLFF